A single sample is the source of the 3 T cell receptor beta chains below, sequenced in a study of beta chain features in type 1 diabetes. As every portion of the isolated RNA was reverse transcribed, the sequencing read expressed TCRB transcripts. Clones were sequenced by immunoSEQ multiplex PCR, and TCRdb holds only the in-frame ones, with some missing. Among a few hundred thousand clones listed, roughly 15% were seen once. The specimen sequenced was naive CD4+ T cells from blood. The receptors were sampled from a woman aged 18 to 35 in good health.

This clone has just a few counts. This chain uses TRBV5-4 with TRBJ2-3; 11 bases agree with TRBD2. This CDR3 comprises 17 residues. Unmatched junction bases numbered 12, after V lost 4 bases and J lost 5 bases. In germline, CDR1 is SGHNT, CDR2 YYREEE (reference sequence). CDR3: CASSLLAGGLGGDTQYF. The CDR3 nucleotides read TGTGCCAGCAGCCTTCTAGCGGGGGGCCTAGGTGGAGATACGCAGTATTTT.

Only a few counts were recorded for this clone. The V call is TRBV9, the J call TRBJ1-2; 7 bases fit TRBD1. This CDR3 is 15 amino acids long. Germline loops: CDR1 SGDLS, CDR2 YYNGEE. Unmatched junction bases numbered 9, after V lost 5 bases and J lost 2 bases. This chain's CDR3 is CASSTVQGTNYGYTF. DNA for the CDR3: TGTGCCAGCAGTACGGTACAGGGGACCAACTATGGCTACACCTTC.

This clone was counted only a few times. The chain couples TRBV7-6 to TRBJ2-5, with D unclear. Germline assignment: CDR1 SGHVS and CDR2 FNYEAQ. V was cut by 5 bases and J by 3 bases, with 22 bases left in between. The CDR3 covers 17 residues. The CDR3 reads CASSPLSEANSEETQYF. Written as DNA, the CDR3 is TGTGCCAGCAGCCCCCTGTCTGAGGCCAACTCGGAAGAGACCCAGTACTTC.